Below are 6 T cell receptor beta chains sequenced from a single sample in a study of cytomegalovirus exposure and HLA in healthy donors. The PCR used 60 Vbeta and 13 Jbeta primers. Some clones are missing from TCRdb's copy, which holds only in-frame ones; the method was immunoSEQ multiplex PCR. The sample consists of 100,000 to 150,000 clones, about three quarters of them appearing once. Source material: PBMCs. The receptors come from a woman aged 18-29 years in good health and CMV-seronegative.

The rearrangement uses TRBV4-1 and TRBJ1-4; weak D call: TRBD1 (5 bases). Trimming removed 4 bases from V and 0 bases from J, with 12 bases in between. Germline-derived CDR1 and CDR2 are MGHRA and YSYEKL. CDR3 length equals 16 residues. The DNA of the CDR3 is TGCGCCAGCAGCCCCGGGCCAGGGACAACTAATGAAAAACTGTTTTTT. Its translation: CASSPGPGTTNEKLFF.

The chain couples TRBV4-1 to TRBJ2-5, with a tentative D call TRBD2 (7 bases). The CDR3 spans 14 residues. Germline lookup yields CDR1 MGHRA and CDR2 YSYEKL. The V end lost 4 bases, the J end lost 5 bases, and 14 bases lay between the germline ends. The CDR3: CASSPGGPQETQYF. CDR3 DNA: TGCGCCAGCAGCCCCGGGGGGCCGCAGGAGACCCAGTACTTC.

The CDR3 DNA sequence: TGTGCCAGCTCGGAAGACACGAACTATGGCTACACCTTC. This encodes CASSEDTNYGYTF. The chain combines TRBV18 with TRBJ1-2; D is unresolved. CDR3 length: 13 amino acids. V lost 6 bases and J lost 2, with 10 bases in between. Looked up from germline, CDR1 is KGHSH and CDR2 is LQKENI.

The rearrangement joins TRBV6-4 to TRBJ2-1; 13 nucleotides align to TRBD2. CDR1 MRHNA and CDR2 SNTAGT come from the germline V gene. Trimming at V came to 4 bases and at J to 6 bases, leaving 6 bases not matched to a gene. CDR3 length: 16 residues. CDR3 nucleotide sequence: TGTGCCAGCAGTGTCCTGGGACTAGCGGGGCGCAATGAGCAGTTCTTC. Its translation: CASSVLGLAGRNEQFF.

The V and J genes are TRBV10-3 and TRBJ1-1; unclear D gene. Germline V gene lookup returns CDR1 ENHRY and CDR2 SYGVKD. V was shortened by 3 bases and J by 5 bases, with 10 bases between the two germline ends. This CDR3 is built from 13 residues. The CDR3 loop reads CAISDKGGTEAFF. For the CDR3, the DNA is TGTGCCATCAGTGATAAAGGAGGGACTGAAGCTTTCTTT.

The chain links TRBV6-1 to TRBJ2-3; 12 nucleotides line up with TRBD2. Germline V gene sequence: CDR1 MNHNS, CDR2 SASEGT. V shed 2 bases and J 4 bases; nucleotides not matched to a gene: 1. There are 15 residues in the CDR3. CDR3 sequence (DNA): TGTGCCAGCAGTGAACTAGCGGGAGGGCCAGATACGCAGTATTTT. Encoded protein: CASSELAGGPDTQYF.